These 9 T cell receptor beta chains originate from one sample sequenced in a study of lung T cells in sarcoidosis with Löfgren's syndrome. TCRdb reprocessed the reads via MiXCR and lists one record per CDR3 protein. The table shows a few hundred distinct CDR3 sequences, with roughly 25% occurring only once. Sequenced material: CD4+ T cells from bronchoalveolar lavage. Every receptor here comes from a human donor with sarcoidosis (Löfgren's syndrome or another form), or a control subject (not recorded which).

By share of the sample, this clonotype is large (0.1 to 1%). V gene TRBV4-2 combines with J gene TRBJ2-1, with TRBD1 identical over 7 bases. The CDR3 extends over 16 amino acids. J lost 7 bases, V lost 0 bases, and 9 bases had no gene match. Germline assignment: CDR1 LGHNA and CDR2 YNFKEQ. This CDR3 reads CASSQEERGLSNEQFF. Written as DNA, the CDR3 is TGTGCCAGCAGCCAAGAGGAAAGGGGGCTAAGTAATGAGCAGTTCTTC.

The table lists this clonotype with a few counts. This chain connects TRBV11-2 to TRBJ1-2, with D unclear. The CDR3 is 11 amino acids. Deletions cut 3 bases from V and 7 bases from J, with 6 bases between. Germline assignment: CDR1 SGHAT and CDR2 FQNNGV. CDR3 in amino acids: CASSFNAGYTF. The CDR3, as DNA: TGTGCCAGCAGCTTTAACGCTGGCTACACCTTC. The full variable domain, its missing parts supplied by reference TRBV11-2 and TRBJ1-2, is EAGVAQSPRYKIIEKRQSVAFWCNPISGHATLYWYQQILGQGPKLLIQFQNNGVVDDSQLPKDRFSAERLKGVDSTLKIQPAKLEDSAVYLCASSFNAGYTFGSGTRLTVV.

With respect to this clonotype: This could be a read error, since a much larger clone is one nucleotide away. The rearrangement links TRBV30 to TRBJ2-7; TRBD2 agrees at 8 bases. Germline trimming cut 1 base from V and 7 bases from J; bases unmatched to any gene: 18. Germline CDR1 and CDR2: GTSNPN and SVGIG (reference sequence). The CDR3 loop spans 17 amino acids. CDR3 sequence reads: CAWSGGGISGTLREQYF. The DNA of the CDR3 is TGTGCCTGGAGTGGCGGAGGGATTAGCGGGACCCTTCGGGAGCAGTACTTC.

Comment on this clonotype: One end of the junction fails to match germline, which may point to a read error. The chain has TRBV30 and TRBJ1-6; 8 nucleotides line up with TRBD1. CDR1 and CDR2 (germline): GTSNPN, SVGIG (reference sequence). CDR3 length: 19 residues. The CDR3 loop reads CAWKRTTGQVNDYNSPLRF. The DNA of the CDR3 is TGTGCCTGGAAACGTACGACGGGACAGGTTAACGACTATAATTCACCCCTCCGCTTT.

This clonotype ranks as large (0.1 to 1%). The chain uses TRBV10-3 and TRBJ1-1; tentative D call: TRBD1 (5 bases). The CDR3 covers 13 residues. V lost 8 bases, J lost 0 bases, and 10 bases lay in between. The germline gives CDR1 ENHRY, CDR2 SYGVKD. In DNA form, the CDR3 reads TGTGCCATCGCCGACAGACTGAACACTGAAGCTTTCTTT. It is translated as CAIADRLNTEAFF.

This clonotype ranks as hyperexpanded. The rearrangement joins TRBV20-1 to TRBJ2-5, with 9 bases aligning to TRBD2. This CDR3 has 13 residues. V shed 8 bases, J shed 2 bases, and the junction held 6 bases outside the gene matches. Germline loops: CDR1 DFQATT, CDR2 SNEGSKA (reference sequence). The CDR3 region has the DNA TGCAGTACCGGACTAGCGCAGCAAGAGACCCAGTACTTC. Residues: CSTGLAQQETQYF.

This clonotype is medium-sized within its sample. CDR3 nucleotide sequence: TGCGCCAGCAGCCAGGGACCGAGCTATGGCTACACCTTC. It translates to CASSQGPSYGYTF. The chain couples TRBV10-1 to TRBJ1-2; D possibly corresponds to TRBD1 (5 bases). In germline, CDR1 is WNHNN, CDR2 SYGVQD (reference sequence). Trimming removed 6 bases at V and 4 bases at J, with 12 bases between. This CDR3 spans 13 amino acids.

The V and J genes are TRBV20-1 and TRBJ2-1; maybe TRBD2 (5 bases). Trimming took 7 bases from V and 6 from J, leaving 13 bases between them. Germline-derived CDR1 and CDR2 are DFQATT and SNEGSKA (reference sequence). This CDR3 contains 12 residues. The CDR3 loop reads CSVRRSSNEQFF. The CDR3 coding sequence is TGCAGTGTTAGGAGGTCTTCCAATGAGCAGTTCTTC.

Relative to its sample, this clonotype is large. The rearrangement uses TRBV3-1 and TRBJ2-2; D is unresolved. CDR1 and CDR2 from the germline V gene are LGHDT and YNNKEL (reference sequence). This CDR3 is 16 amino acids long. The germline V and J ends were trimmed by 3 bases and 3 bases, with 14 bases remaining between them. The CDR3 sequence is CASSQWGSRDTGELFF. The CDR3, as DNA: TGTGCCAGCAGCCAGTGGGGTTCTAGGGACACCGGGGAGCTGTTTTTT.